The rows below give T cell receptor beta chains drawn from one sample of a study of blood T cells in healthy people across ages. TCRdb recomputed calls from the 5' RACE reads with MiXCR, one row per CDR3 protein. Of approximately 800,000 distinct CDR3 sequences in the sample, approximately 59% are singletons; the top ten hold around a quarter. Sequencing was done on a sample of blood. These receptors all come from a man younger than 45 in good health. CDR3s include the opening cysteine and the closing phenylalanine or tryptophan. The D gene is left open where the match is weak. Size tells how often a clone was seen (once, few, many) or the class of an expanded clone, and some rows leave it out.

size: NA
V: TRBV4-2
J: TRBJ2-5
D: TRBD2
CDR3: CASTQTGSGGAVETQYF
DNA: TGTGCCAGCACCCAAACTGGTAGCGGGGGGGCCGTGGAGACCCAGTACTTC

size: few
V: TRBV27
J: TRBJ1-5
D: TRBD1
CDR3: CASSSGQGREQPQHF
DNA: TGTGCCAGCAGTTCGGGACAGGGGAGGGAGCAGCCCCAGCATTTT

size: NA
V: TRBV12-3/TRBV12-4
J: TRBJ2-1
D: TRBD2
CDR3: CASSFHGGAGNEQFF
DNA: TGTGCCAGCAGTTTTCACGGGGGGGCTGGTAATGAGCAGTTCTTC

size: many
V: TRBV2
J: TRBJ2-1
D: NA
CDR3: CASSERASGNNEQFF
DNA: TGTGCCAGCAGTGAAAGGGCGTCAGGAAACAATGAGCAGTTCTTC

size: NA
V: TRBV12-3/TRBV12-4
J: TRBJ1-5
D: NA
CDR3: CASSDPAGNQPQHF
DNA: TGTGCCAGCAGTGACCCCGCAGGCAATCAGCCCCAGCATTTT

size: NA
V: TRBV4-3
J: TRBJ2-1
D: NA
CDR3: CASSQVAAGSYNEQFF
DNA: TGCGCCAGCAGCCAAGTCGCGGCGGGGTCCTACAATGAGCAGTTCTTC

size: NA
V: TRBV4-2
J: TRBJ2-2
D: TRBD2
CDR3: CASSQEWLADLTGELFF
DNA: TGTGCCAGCAGCCAAGAGTGGCTAGCGGACCTCACCGGGGAGCTGTTTTTT

size: NA
V: TRBV4-3
J: TRBJ2-5
D: TRBD2
CDR3: CASSQEGLAGETQYF
DNA: TGCGCCAGCAGCCAAGAGGGACTAGCCGGGGAGACCCAGTACTTC

size: NA
V: TRBV20-1
J: TRBJ2-3
D: NA
CDR3: CSALTQYGTDTQYF
DNA: TGCAGTGCTCTAACACAATATGGCACAGATACGCAGTATTTT

size: once
V: TRBV12-3/TRBV12-4
J: TRBJ1-5
D: NA
CDR3: CASSSAEGQPQHF
DNA: TGTGCCAGCAGTTCTGCAGAGGGGCAGCCCCAGCATTTT

size: once
V: TRBV6-6
J: TRBJ2-1
D: NA
CDR3: CASRAPNEQFF
DNA: TGTGCCAGCAGGGCGCCGAATGAGCAGTTCTTC

size: NA
V: TRBV4-2
J: TRBJ2-3
D: NA
CDR3: CARSRGENTDTQYF
DNA: TGTGCCAGAAGCAGGGGGGAAAACACAGATACGCAGTATTTT

size: once
V: TRBV6-2/TRBV6-3
J: TRBJ2-2
D: NA
CDR3: CASSYAWGWTGELFF
DNA: TGTGCCAGCAGTTACGCCTGGGGCTGGACCGGGGAGCTGTTTTTT

size: NA
V: TRBV5-1
J: TRBJ2-1
D: TRBD2
CDR3: CASSLESGGNNEQFF
DNA: TGCGCCAGCAGCTTGGAAAGCGGGGGTAACAATGAGCAGTTCTTC

size: NA
V: TRBV20-1
J: TRBJ2-3
D: NA
CDR3: CSARDHGQGGTDTQYF
DNA: TGCAGTGCTAGAGATCACGGACAAGGTGGCACAGATACGCAGTATTTT

size: NA
V: TRBV12-3/TRBV12-4
J: TRBJ2-2
D: TRBD1
CDR3: CASSFRTGVNTGELFF
DNA: TGTGCCAGCAGTTTCCGGACAGGGGTAAACACCGGGGAGCTGTTTTTT

size: NA
V: TRBV6-6
J: TRBJ1-1
D: NA
CDR3: CASTARAFF
DNA: TGTGCCAGCACCGCCAGAGCTTTCTTT

size: few
V: TRBV29-1
J: TRBJ2-1
D: TRBD2
CDR3: CSVEIAGAYNEQFF
DNA: TGCAGCGTTGAAATTGCGGGGGCCTACAATGAGCAGTTCTTC

size: NA
V: TRBV5-8
J: TRBJ2-5
D: NA
CDR3: CASSLGQRGSETQYF
DNA: TGTGCCAGCAGCTTGGGACAGAGAGGGTCAGAGACCCAGTACTTC

size: NA
V: TRBV29-1
J: TRBJ2-5
D: TRBD2
CDR3: CSVVAGGYNEQYF
DNA: TGCAGCGTTGTAGCGGGGGGTTACAATGAGCAGTACTTC

size: few
V: TRBV29-1
J: TRBJ2-7
D: TRBD1
CDR3: CSVAGTDPYEQYF
DNA: TGCAGCGTTGCAGGGACAGACCCCTACGAGCAGTACTTC